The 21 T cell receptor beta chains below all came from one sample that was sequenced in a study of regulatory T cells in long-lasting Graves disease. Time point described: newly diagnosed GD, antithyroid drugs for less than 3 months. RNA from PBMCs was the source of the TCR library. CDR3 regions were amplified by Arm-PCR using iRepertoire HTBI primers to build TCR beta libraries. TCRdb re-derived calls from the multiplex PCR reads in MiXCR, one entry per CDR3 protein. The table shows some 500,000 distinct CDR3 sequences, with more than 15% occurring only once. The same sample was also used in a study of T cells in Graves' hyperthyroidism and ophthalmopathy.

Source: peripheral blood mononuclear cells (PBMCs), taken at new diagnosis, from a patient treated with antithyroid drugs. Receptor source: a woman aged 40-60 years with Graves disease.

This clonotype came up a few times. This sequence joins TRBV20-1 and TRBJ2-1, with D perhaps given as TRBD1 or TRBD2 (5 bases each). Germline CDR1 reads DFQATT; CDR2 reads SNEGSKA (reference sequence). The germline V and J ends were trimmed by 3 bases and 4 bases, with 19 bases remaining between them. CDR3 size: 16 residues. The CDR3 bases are TGCAGTGCTAGGGTGCCTGGGGCGGGCAGGTACAATGAGCAGTTCTTC. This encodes CSARVPGAGRYNEQFF.

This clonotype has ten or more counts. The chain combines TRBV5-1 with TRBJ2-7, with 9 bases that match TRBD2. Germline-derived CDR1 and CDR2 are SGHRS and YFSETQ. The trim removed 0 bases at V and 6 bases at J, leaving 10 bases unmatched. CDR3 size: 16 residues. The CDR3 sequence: CASSLDLAGPGSEQYF. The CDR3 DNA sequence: TGCGCCAGCAGCTTGGACCTAGCGGGGCCTGGAAGCGAGCAGTACTTC. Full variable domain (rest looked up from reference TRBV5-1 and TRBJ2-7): KAGVTQTPRYLIKTRGQQVTLSCSPISGHRSVSWYQQTPGQGLQFLFEYFSETQRNKGNFPGRFSGRQFSNSRSEMNVSTLELGDSALYLCASSLDLAGPGSEQYFGPGTRLTVT.

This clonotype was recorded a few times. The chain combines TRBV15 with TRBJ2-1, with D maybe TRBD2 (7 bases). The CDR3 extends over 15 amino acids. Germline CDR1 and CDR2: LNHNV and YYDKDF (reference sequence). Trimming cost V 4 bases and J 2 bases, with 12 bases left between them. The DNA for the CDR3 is TGTGCCACCAGCATTGGGGGGGGCCCCTACAATGAGCAGTTCTTC. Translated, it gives CATSIGGGPYNEQFF.

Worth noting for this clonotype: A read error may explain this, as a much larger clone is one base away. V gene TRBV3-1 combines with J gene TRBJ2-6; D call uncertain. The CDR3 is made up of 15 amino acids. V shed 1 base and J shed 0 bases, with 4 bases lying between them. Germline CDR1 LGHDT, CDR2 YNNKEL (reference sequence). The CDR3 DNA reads TGTGCCAGCAGCCAAGTCCACTCTGGGGCCAACGTCCTGACTTTC. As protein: CASSQVHSGANVLTF.

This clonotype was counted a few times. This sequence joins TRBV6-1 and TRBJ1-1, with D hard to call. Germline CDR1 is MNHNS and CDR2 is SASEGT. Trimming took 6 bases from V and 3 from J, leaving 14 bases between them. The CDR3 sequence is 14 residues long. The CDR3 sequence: CASRSLPPDTEAFF. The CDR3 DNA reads TGTGCCAGCAGGTCCCTCCCACCGGACACTGAAGCTTTCTTT.

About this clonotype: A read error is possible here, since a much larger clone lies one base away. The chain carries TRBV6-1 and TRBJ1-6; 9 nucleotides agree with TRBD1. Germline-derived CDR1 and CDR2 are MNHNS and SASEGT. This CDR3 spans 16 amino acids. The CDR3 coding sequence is TGTGCCGGCAGTCCGTCGGGACAGGGAATAGGTTCACCCCTCCACTTT. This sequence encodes CAGSPSGQGIGSPLHF.

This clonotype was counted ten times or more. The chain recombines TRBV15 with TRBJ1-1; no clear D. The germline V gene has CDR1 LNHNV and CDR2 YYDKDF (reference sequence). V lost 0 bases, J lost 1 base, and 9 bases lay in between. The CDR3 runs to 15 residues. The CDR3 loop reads CATSREAHGNTEAFF. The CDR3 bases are TGTGCCACCAGCAGAGAGGCCCACGGGAACACTGAAGCTTTCTTT.

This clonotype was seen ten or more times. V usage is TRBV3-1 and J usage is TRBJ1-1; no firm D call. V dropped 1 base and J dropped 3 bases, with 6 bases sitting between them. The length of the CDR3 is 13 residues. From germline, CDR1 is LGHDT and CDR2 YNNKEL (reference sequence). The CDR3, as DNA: TGTGCCAGCAGCCAAGCCGGGTACACTGAAGCTTTCTTT. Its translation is CASSQAGYTEAFF.

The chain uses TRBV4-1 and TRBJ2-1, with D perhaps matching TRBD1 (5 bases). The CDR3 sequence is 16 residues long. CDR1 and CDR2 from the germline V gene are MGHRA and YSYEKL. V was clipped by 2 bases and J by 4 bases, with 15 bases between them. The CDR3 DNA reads TGCGCCAGCAGCCAAATTTCGATGACAGCATACAATGAGCAGTTCTTC. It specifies CASSQISMTAYNEQFF.

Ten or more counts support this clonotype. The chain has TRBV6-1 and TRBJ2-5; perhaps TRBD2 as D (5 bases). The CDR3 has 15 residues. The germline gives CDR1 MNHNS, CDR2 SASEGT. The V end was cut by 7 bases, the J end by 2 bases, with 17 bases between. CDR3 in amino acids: CASTPLRGEQETQYF. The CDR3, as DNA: TGTGCCAGCACCCCCCTCCGGGGAGAACAAGAGACCCAGTACTTC.

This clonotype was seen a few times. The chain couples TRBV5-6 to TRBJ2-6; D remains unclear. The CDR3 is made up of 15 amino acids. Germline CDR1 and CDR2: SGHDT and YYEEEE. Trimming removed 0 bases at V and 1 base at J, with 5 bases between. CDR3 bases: TGTGCCAGCAGCTTGGGGTATTCTGGGGCCAACGTCCTGACTTTC. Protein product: CASSLGYSGANVLTF.

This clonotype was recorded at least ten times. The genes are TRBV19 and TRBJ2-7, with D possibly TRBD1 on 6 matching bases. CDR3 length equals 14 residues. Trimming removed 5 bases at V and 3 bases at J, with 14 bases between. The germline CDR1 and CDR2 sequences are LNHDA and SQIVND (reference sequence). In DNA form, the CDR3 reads TGTGCCAGTAGTCCCCGACGGACAGTCTACGAGCAGTACTTC. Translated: CASSPRRTVYEQYF.

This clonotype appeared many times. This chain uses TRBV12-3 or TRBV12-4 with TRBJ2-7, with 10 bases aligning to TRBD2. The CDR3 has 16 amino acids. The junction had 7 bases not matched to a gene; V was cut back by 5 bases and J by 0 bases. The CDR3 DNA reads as TGTGCCAGCAGTCCCTCTCTAGCGGGGGCCTCCTACGAGCAGTACTTC. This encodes CASSPSLAGASYEQYF.

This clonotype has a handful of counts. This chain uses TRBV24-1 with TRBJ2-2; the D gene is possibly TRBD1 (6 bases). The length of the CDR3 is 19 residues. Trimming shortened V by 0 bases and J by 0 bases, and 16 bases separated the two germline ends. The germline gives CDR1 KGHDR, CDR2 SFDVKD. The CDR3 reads CATSDLHFQQGPNTGELFF. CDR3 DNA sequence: TGTGCCACCAGTGATTTGCATTTCCAACAGGGTCCGAACACCGGGGAGCTGTTTTTT.

The CDR3 reads CASRGTAPSQNIQYF. CDR3 bases: TGTGCCAGCAGGGGTACCGCCCCGAGCCAAAACATTCAGTACTTC. The chain is built from TRBV7-2 and TRBJ2-4; D remains ambiguous. With 6 bases removed from V and 5 bases from J, the gap between germline ends came to 17 bases. The germline V gene encodes CDR1 SGHTA and CDR2 FQGNSA. The CDR3 is 15 amino acids.

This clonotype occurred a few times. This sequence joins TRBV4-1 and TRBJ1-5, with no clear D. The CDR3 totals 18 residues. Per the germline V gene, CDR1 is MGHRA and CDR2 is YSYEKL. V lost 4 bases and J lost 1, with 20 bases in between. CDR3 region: CASSLWTVEWKSNQPQHF. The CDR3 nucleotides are TGCGCCAGCAGCCTCTGGACGGTGGAATGGAAAAGCAATCAGCCCCAGCATTTT.

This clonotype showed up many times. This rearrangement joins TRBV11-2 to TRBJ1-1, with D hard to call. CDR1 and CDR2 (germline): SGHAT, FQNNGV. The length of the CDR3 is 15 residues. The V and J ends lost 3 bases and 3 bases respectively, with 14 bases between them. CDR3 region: CASSLSGGSHTEAFF. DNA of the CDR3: TGTGCCAGCAGCTTGTCAGGAGGCTCGCACACTGAAGCTTTCTTT.

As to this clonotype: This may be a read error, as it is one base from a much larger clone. CDR3 amino acids: CASRQTGDSGYTF. In DNA form, the CDR3 reads TGTGCCAGCAGACAAACAGGGGACAGTGGCTACACCTTC. The V and J genes are TRBV28 and TRBJ1-2; TRBD1 matches at 7 bases. Losses at the gene ends were 6 bases for V and 7 bases for J; bases not matched to a gene: 8. The CDR3 totals 13 residues. The germline V gene encodes CDR1 MDHEN and CDR2 SYDVKM.

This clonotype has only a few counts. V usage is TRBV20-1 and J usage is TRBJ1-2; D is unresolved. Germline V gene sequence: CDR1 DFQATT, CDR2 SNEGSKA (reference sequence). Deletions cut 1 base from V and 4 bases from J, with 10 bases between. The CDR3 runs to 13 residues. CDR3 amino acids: CSARGFESYGYTF. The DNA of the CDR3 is TGCAGTGCTAGAGGATTCGAATCCTATGGCTACACCTTC.

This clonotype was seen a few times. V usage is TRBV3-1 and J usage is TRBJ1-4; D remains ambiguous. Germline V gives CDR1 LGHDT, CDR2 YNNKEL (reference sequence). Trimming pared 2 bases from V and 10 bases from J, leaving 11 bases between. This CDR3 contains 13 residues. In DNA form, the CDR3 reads TGTGCCAGCAGCCAACTAGAAGGTGGAAAACTGTTTTTT. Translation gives CASSQLEGGKLFF.

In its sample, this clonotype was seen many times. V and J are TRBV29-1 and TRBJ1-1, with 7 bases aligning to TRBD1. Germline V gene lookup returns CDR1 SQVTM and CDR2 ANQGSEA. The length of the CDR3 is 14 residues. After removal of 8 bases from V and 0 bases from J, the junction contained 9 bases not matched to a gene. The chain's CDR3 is CSTTGTALNTEAFF. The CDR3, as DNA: TGCAGCACCACCGGGACAGCCCTGAACACTGAAGCTTTCTTT. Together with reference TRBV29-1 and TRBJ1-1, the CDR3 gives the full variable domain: SAVISQKPSRDICQRGTSLTIQCQVDSQVTMMFWYRQQPGQSLTLIATANQGSEATYESGFVIDKFPISRPNLTFSTLTVSNMSPEDSSIYLCSTTGTALNTEAFFGQGTRLTVV.